This T cell receptor (beta chain) was captured in a study of T cell clonality in common variable immunodeficiency. The study's findings and limits: In common variable immunodeficiency, TCR beta chains reportedly carried fewer deletions and N-nucleotide insertions.

About this clone: Its antigen is not identified. At one boundary the junction diverges from the germline segment, which might be a read error. The read stops 3 residues short of the end of the CDR3; the missing end is completed from the germline J gene.

The method was immunoSEQ multiplex PCR; TCRdb's version includes in-frame clones alone and lacks a portion of them. Altogether about 15,000 clones were found in the sample, and no singletons occur. CDR3 length: 15 amino acids. Germline V gene sequence: CDR1 SSHAT, CDR2 FNYEAQ (reference sequence). Sequenced sample: peripheral blood mononuclear cells. J is TRBJ2-1 and V is TRBV7-7, with 11 bases identical to TRBD2. The sequence derives from a human donor with common variable immunodeficiency. The CDR3 reads CASSLGTSGYNEQFF. The sequenced CDR3 bases are TGTGCTAGCAGCCTAGGGACTAGCGGTTACAATGAG.